Listed below are T cell receptor beta chains from one sample, sequenced in a study of T cells in Graves' hyperthyroidism and ophthalmopathy. Via MiXCR, TCRdb re-called the multiplex PCR reads, giving one row per CDR3 protein. Among around 56,000 distinct CDR3 sequences listed, around 48% were seen once. Sequencing input: blood. The receptors originated from a woman aged 25 to 45 with Graves' ophthalmopathy. The CDR3 runs from the conserved cysteine through the conserved F or W. D genes are given only for firm matches. Part of the rows lack a size; the others show once, few, many or a class for expanded clones.

D: -
J: TRBJ1-2
V: TRBV6-1
size: -
DNA: TGTGCCAGCAGTGATGTGCAGGGAGTGACGGGCTACACCTTC
CDR3: CASSDVQGVTGYTF

D: -
J: TRBJ2-2
V: TRBV3-1
size: many
DNA: TGTGCCAGCAGAACGAGGGGGGCCGGGGAGCTGTTTTTT
CDR3: CASRTRGAGELFF

D: -
J: TRBJ2-7
V: TRBV5-4
size: -
DNA: TGTGCCAGCAGCAAACGTCAGGGAGTCGATGAGCAGTACTTC
CDR3: CASSKRQGVDEQYF

D: -
J: TRBJ2-7
V: TRBV24-1
size: -
DNA: TGTGCCACCAGTGAACAGGGAGCAAACGAGCAGTACTTC
CDR3: CATSEQGANEQYF

D: -
J: TRBJ1-1
V: TRBV11-2
size: many
DNA: TGTGCCAGCAGCTTACTTGGGACTGAAGCTTTCTTT
CDR3: CASSLLGTEAFF

D: -
J: TRBJ2-3
V: TRBV29-1
size: -
DNA: TGCAGCGTTGAAGGCGGCAGAACAGATACGCAGTATTTT
CDR3: CSVEGGRTDTQYF

D: TRBD2
J: TRBJ2-2
V: TRBV2
size: many
DNA: TGTGCCAGCAGTGGCAGCTTACGACTAGCGGGAGATCCCGGGGAGCTGTTTTTT
CDR3: CASSGSLRLAGDPGELFF

D: TRBD1
J: TRBJ1-5
V: TRBV4-1
size: many
DNA: TGCGCCAGCAGCCCACAGGGGGTTCAGCCCCAGCATTTT
CDR3: CASSPQGVQPQHF

D: -
J: TRBJ2-1
V: TRBV3-2
size: few
DNA: TGTGCCAGCAGCCAAAAATGGGGAGGGGCGAATGAGCAGTTCTTC
CDR3: CASSQKWGGANEQFF

D: -
J: TRBJ2-1
V: TRBV6-2/TRBV6-3
size: many
DNA: TGTGCCAGCAGCGATAGGGTCCATGAGCAGTTCTTC
CDR3: CASSDRVHEQFF

D: -
J: TRBJ2-7
V: TRBV7-3
size: -
DNA: TGTGCCAGCAGCTTAGCACGTGGCAGGGGCGAGCAGTACTTC
CDR3: CASSLARGRGEQYF

D: TRBD1
J: TRBJ1-5
V: TRBV7-3
size: many
DNA: TGTGCCAGCAGCCCACTAGACAGGGATCATGACCAGCCCCAGCATTTT
CDR3: CASSPLDRDHDQPQHF

D: TRBD1
J: TRBJ1-6
V: TRBV28
size: many
DNA: TGTGCCAGCAGACCCCCAGGACAGGTTCGGAATTCACCCCTCCACTTT
CDR3: CASRPPGQVRNSPLHF

D: -
J: TRBJ2-7
V: TRBV10-3
size: -
DNA: TGTGCCATCAGTGAGTCGGTCGGCAGTGCTCCAGGGGCTAGCCAAGCCTACGAGCAGTACTTC
CDR3: CAISESVGSAPGASQAYEQYF